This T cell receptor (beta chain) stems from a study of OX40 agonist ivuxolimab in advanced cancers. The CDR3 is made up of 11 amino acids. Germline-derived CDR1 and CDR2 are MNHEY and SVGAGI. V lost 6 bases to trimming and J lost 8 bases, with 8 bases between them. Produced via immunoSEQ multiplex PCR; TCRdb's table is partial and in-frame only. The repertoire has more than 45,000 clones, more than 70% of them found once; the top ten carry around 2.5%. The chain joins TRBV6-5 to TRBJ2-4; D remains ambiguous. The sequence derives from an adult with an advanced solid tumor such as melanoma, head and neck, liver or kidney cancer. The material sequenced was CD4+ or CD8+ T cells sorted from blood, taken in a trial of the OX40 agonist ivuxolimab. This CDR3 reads CASRNQDIQYF. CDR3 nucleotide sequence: TGTGCCAGCAGGAACCAGGACATTCAGTACTTC.